This T cell receptor beta chain is from a study of cytomegalovirus exposure and HLA in healthy donors. The study's findings and limits: The analysis excluded some indistinguishable V segments, including TRBV6-2 and TRBV6-3.

Germline V CDR1 and CDR2: GTSNPN, SVGIG (reference sequence). V lost 0 bases and J lost 14, with 20 bases in between. This CDR3 is built from 15 residues. With respect to this clone: Its target is not known.

The PCR ran on 60 Vbeta and 13 Jbeta primers. TCRdb keeps only in-frame clones here, not all; method: immunoSEQ multiplex PCR. This table lists approximately 110,000 clones. The chain recombines TRBV30 with TRBJ1-6; D is uncertain. The sequenced material came from PBMCs. This receptor was obtained from a man aged 18 to 35 in good health and CMV-seronegative. CDR3 amino acids: CAWSVLTPGRSALHF. The CDR3 DNA sequence: TGTGCCTGGAGTGTATTAACGCCGGGAAGGTCTGCCCTCCACTTT.